This T cell receptor (beta chain) was identified during a study of blood T cell repertoires in COVID-19. Per the germline V gene, CDR1 is GTSNPN and CDR2 is SVGIG (reference sequence). V was pared by 1 base and J by 2 bases, with 8 bases between. This CDR3 region has 13 residues. In assigning cohorts, the study relied on participant-reported clinical history. Profiling relied on immunoSEQ multiplex PCR, and the TCRdb table lists in-frame clones only, not all of them. The sample lists 270,000 or so clones; roughly 90% were seen once. This clone has only a few counts. The gene calls are TRBV30 and TRBJ1-1; D remains ambiguous. Sequences were obtained from PBMCs or T cells enriched from blood (not recorded which). The TCR sequence derives from a middle-aged woman with acute COVID-19. The chain's CDR3 is CAWSATANTEAFF. In nucleotides, the CDR3 is TGTGCCTGGAGTGCAACAGCAAACACTGAAGCTTTCTTT. Full variable domain (outside the CDR3, taken from reference TRBV30 and TRBJ1-1): SQTIHQWPATLVQPVGSPLSLECTVEGTSNPNLYWYRQAAGRGLQLLFYSVGIGQISSEVPQNLSASRPQDRQFILSSKKLLLSDSGFYLCAWSATANTEAFFGQGTRLTVV.